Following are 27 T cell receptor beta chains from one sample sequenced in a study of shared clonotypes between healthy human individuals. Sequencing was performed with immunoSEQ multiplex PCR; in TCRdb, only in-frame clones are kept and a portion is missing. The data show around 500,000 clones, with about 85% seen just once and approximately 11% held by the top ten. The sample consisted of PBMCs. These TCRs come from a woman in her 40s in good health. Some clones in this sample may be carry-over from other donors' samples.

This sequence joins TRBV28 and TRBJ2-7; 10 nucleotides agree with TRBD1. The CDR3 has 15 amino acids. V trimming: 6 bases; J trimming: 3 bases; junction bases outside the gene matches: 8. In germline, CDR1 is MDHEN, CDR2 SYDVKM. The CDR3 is CASSKGGDRGYEQYF. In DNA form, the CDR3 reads TGTGCCAGCAGCAAGGGGGGGGACAGGGGCTACGAGCAGTACTTC.

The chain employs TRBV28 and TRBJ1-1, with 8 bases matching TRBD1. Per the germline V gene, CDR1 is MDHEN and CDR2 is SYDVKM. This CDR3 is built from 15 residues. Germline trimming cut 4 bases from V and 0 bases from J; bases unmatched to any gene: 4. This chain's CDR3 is CASSWPGQVNTEAFF. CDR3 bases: TGTGCCAGCAGTTGGCCGGGACAGGTGAACACTGAAGCTTTCTTT.

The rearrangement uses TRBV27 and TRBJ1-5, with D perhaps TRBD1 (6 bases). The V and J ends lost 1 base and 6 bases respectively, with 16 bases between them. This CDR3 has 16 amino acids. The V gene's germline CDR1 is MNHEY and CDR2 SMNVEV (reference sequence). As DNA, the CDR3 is TGTGCCAGCAGTTTATGGTCTCAGGGGAAGGCTCAGCCCCAGCATTTT. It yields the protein CASSLWSQGKAQPQHF.

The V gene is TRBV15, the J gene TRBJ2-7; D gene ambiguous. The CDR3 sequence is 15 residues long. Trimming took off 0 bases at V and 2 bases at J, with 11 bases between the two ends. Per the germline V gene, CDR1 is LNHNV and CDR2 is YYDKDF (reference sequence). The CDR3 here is CATSRDRAVTYEQYF. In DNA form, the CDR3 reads TGTGCCACCAGCAGAGATAGGGCAGTTACCTACGAGCAGTACTTC.

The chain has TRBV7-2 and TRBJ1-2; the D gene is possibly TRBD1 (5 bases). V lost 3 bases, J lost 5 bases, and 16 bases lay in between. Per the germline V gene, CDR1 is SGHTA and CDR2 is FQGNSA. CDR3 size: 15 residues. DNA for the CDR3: TGTGCCAGCAGCTTCAGGGAGGGAGGGTCATATGGCTACACCTTC. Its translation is CASSFREGGSYGYTF.

The CDR3 loop is CASPPLGLAGGPSSYEQYF. The CDR3 region has the DNA TGCGCCAGTCCTCCTTTGGGACTAGCGGGAGGGCCCAGCTCCTACGAGCAGTACTTC. V usage is TRBV5-1 and J usage is TRBJ2-7, with 16 bases that match TRBD2. The V segment lost 8 bases and the J segment 0 bases; nucleotides outside the gene matches: 14. In germline, CDR1 is SGHRS, CDR2 YFSETQ. The CDR3 is 19 residues long.

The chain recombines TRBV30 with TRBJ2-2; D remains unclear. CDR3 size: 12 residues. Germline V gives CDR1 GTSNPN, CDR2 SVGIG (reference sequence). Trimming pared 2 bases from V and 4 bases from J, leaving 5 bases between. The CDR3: CAWSRTTGELFF. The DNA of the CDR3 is TGTGCCTGGAGTAGAACCACCGGGGAGCTGTTTTTT. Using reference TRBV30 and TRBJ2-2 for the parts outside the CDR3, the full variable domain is SQTIHQWPATLVQPVGSPLSLECTVEGTSNPNLYWYRQAAGRGLQLLFYSVGIGQISSEVPQNLSASRPQDRQFILSSKKLLLSDSGFYLCAWSRTTGELFFGEGSRLTVL.

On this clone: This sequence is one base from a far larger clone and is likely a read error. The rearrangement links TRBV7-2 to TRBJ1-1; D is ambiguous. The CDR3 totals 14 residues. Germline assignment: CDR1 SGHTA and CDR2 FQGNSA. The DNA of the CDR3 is TGTGCCAGCAGCTTACCCAAGCTGAACACTGTAGCTTTCTTT. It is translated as CASSLPKLNTVAFF.

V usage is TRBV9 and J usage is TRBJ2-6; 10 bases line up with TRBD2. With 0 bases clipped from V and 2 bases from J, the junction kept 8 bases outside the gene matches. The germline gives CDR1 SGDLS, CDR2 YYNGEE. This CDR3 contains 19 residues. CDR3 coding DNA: TGTGCCAGCAGCGTAGGGAGCGGGAGGGCCGTAGCTGGGGCCAACGTCCTGACTTTC. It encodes CASSVGSGRAVAGANVLTF.

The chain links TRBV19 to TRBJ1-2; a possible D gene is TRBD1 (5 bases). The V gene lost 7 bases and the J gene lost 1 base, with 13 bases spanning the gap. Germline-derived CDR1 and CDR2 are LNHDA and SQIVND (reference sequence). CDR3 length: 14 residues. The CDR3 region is CASTETERNYGYTF. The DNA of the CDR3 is TGTGCCAGTACTGAGACAGAACGTAACTATGGCTACACCTTC.

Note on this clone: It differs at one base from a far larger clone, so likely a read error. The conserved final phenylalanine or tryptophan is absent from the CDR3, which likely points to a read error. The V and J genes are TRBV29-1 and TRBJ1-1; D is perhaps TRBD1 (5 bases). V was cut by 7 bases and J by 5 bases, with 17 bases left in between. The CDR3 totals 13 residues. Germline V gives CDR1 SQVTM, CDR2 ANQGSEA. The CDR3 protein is CSAPTGGGTEAFS. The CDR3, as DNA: TGCAGCGCCCCAACCGGGGGGGGTACTGAAGCTTTCTCT.

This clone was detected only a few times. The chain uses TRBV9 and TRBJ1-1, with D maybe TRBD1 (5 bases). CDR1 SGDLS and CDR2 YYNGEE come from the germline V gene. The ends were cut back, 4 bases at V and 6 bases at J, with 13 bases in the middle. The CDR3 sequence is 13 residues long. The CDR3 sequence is CASSPSAGAEAFF. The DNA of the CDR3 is TGTGCCAGCAGCCCCTCGGCGGGGGCTGAAGCTTTCTTT.

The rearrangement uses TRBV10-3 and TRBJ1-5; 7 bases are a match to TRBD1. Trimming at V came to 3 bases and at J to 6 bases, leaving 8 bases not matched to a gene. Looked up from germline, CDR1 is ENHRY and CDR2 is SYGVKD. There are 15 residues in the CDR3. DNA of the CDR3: TGTGCCATCAGTGACCTAACAGGGGAGGGTCAGCCCCAGCATTTT. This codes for CAISDLTGEGQPQHF.

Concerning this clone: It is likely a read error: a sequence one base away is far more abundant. This CDR3 is CASIPEGAQPQHF. The DNA of the CDR3 is TGTGCCAGCATCCCAGAGGGGGCTCAGCCCCAGCATTTT. The chain uses TRBV7-9 and TRBJ1-5; 7 bases match TRBD1. Germline CDR1 and CDR2: SEHNR and FQNEAQ (reference sequence). CDR3 size: 13 residues. V gave up 7 bases and J gave up 6 bases; unmatched junction bases: 6.

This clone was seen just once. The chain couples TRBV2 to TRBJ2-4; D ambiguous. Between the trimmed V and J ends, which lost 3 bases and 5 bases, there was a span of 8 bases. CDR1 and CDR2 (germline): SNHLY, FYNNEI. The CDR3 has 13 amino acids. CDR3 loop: CASSDGCQNIQYF. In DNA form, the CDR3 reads TGTGCCAGCAGTGATGGCTGTCAAAACATTCAGTACTTC.

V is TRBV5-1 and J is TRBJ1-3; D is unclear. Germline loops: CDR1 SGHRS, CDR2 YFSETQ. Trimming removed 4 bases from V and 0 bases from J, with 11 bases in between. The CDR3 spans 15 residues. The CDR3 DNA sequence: TGCGCCAGCAGCGAGGAGAGACACTCTGGAAACACCATATATTTT. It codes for CASSEERHSGNTIYF.

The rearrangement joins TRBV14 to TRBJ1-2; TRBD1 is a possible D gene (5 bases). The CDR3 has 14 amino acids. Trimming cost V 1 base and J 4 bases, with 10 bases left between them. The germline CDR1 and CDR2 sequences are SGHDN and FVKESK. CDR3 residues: CASSQGQIVYGYTF. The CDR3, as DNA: TGTGCCAGCAGCCAAGGACAGATCGTCTATGGCTACACCTTC.

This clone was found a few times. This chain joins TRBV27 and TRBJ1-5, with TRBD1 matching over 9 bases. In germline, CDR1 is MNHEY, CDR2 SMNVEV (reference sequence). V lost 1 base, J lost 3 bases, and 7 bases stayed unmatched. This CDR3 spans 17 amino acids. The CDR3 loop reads CASSLYGTGSLNQPQHF. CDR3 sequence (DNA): TGTGCCAGCAGTTTATACGGGACAGGGTCCCTCAATCAGCCCCAGCATTTT.

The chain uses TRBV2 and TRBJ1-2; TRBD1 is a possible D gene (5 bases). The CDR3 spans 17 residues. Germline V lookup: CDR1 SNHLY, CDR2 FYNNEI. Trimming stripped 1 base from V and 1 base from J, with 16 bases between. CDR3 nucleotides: TGTGCCAGCAGTGAAGAAGTGGGGCCAAGTCATAACTATGGCTACACCTTC. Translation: CASSEEVGPSHNYGYTF.

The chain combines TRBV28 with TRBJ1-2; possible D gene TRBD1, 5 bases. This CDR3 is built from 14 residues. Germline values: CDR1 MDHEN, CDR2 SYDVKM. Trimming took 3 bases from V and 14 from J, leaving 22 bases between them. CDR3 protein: CASSLGGNRNSGTF. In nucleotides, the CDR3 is TGTGCCAGCAGTTTGGGGGGGAACCGGAATAGTGGAACCTTC.

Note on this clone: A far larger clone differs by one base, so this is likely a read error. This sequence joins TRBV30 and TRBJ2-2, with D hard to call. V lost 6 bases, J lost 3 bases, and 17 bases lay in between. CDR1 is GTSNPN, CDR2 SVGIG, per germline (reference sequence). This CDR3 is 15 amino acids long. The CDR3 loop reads CACSLGRVDTGELFF. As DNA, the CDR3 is TGTGCCTGTAGTCTAGGTCGAGTTGACACCGGGGAGCTGTTTTTT. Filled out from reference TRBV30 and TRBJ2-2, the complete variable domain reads SQTIHQWPATLVQPVGSPLSLECTVEGTSNPNLYWYRQAAGRGLQLLFYSVGIGQISSEVPQNLSASRPQDRQFILSSKKLLLSDSGFYLCACSLGRVDTGELFFGEGSRLTVL.

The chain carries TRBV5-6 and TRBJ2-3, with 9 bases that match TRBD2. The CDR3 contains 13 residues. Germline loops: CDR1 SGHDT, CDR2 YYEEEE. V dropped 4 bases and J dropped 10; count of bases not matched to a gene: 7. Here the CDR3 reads CASSRFSGSSQYF. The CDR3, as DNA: TGTGCCAGCAGCCGATTTAGCGGGAGTTCGCAGTATTTT.

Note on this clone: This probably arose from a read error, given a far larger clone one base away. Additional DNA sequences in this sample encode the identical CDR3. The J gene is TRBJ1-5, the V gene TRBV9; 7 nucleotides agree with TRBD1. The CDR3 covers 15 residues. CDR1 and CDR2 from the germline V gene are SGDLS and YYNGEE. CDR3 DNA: TGTGCCAGCAGCGTAGAGGGGGCGCGGGGACAGCCTCAGCATTTT. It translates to CASSVEGARGQPQHF.

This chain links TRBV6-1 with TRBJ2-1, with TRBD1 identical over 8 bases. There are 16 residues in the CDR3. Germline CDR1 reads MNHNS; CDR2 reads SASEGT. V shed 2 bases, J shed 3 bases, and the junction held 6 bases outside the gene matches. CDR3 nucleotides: TGTGCCAGCAGTGAAACCTTCGGACAGGGCTACAATGAGCAGTTCTTC. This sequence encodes CASSETFGQGYNEQFF.

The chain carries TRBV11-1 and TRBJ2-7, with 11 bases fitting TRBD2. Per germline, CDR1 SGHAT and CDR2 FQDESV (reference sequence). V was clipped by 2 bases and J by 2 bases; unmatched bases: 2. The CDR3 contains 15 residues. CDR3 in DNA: TGTGCCAGCAGCTTACTAGCGGGAGGCACCTACGAGCAGTACTTC. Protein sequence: CASSLLAGGTYEQYF.

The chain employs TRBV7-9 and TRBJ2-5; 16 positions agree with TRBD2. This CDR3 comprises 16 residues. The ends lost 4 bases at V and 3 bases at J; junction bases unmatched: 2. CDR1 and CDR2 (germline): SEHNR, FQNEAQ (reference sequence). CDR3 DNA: TGTGCCAGCAGCTACGGGACTAGCGGGAGGGAAGAGACCCAGTACTTC. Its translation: CASSYGTSGREETQYF.

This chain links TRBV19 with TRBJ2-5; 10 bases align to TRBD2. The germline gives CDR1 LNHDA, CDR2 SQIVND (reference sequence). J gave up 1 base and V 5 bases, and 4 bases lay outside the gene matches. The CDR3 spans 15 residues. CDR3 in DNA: TGTGCCAGTAGTGGAGGACTAGCGGTCCAAGAGACCCAGTACTTC. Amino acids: CASSGGLAVQETQYF.